This T cell receptor beta chain is drawn from a study of tumor-infiltrating lymphocytes in primary liver carcinoma (dated by TCRdb to about 2017). For the study in its entirety: Roughly five patients with histopathologically diagnosed primary liver carcinoma underwent surgical resection in China between 2015 and March 2016. Tumors of the five patients were stage T1-T3 N0M0 with maximum diameters of 4.2 to 10 cm. Each sample produced about 3.5 to 7.5 million productive TCRbeta reads, and read depth showed no significant difference between tissue types. A total of roughly 35 specimens from 5 patients went through TCRbeta repertoire sequencing, namely 25 tumor regions, 5 adjacent noncancerous liver tissues and 5 peripheral blood samples. Across five regions of each liver tumor, along with adjacent normal tissue and blood, the study brought together TCRbeta repertoire sequencing, expression microarrays and whole-exome sequencing. Of the five patients, three men and two women aged 30 to 69 years, four had hepatocellular carcinoma and one had combined HCC and intrahepatic cholangiocarcinoma. Technical replicate repertoires showed high reproducibility, with mean shared-clone rates roughly 0.89 and correlation coefficients above 0.95. Overall study outcomes, separate from this receptor: Since the samples were bulk and unsorted, there was no way to compare CD4+ and CD8+ T cell repertoires. Compared with blood, tumors had a significantly larger share of the repertoire taken up by the top 250 clones (p = 0.039). Repertoire overlap was higher between tumor regions (mean roughly 35%) than tumor-adjacent (approximately 17%) or tumor-blood (14%) pairs, consistent with antigen-driven expansion. The study included only a few patients, and the authors note findings should be validated in a larger study. Only the TCR beta chain was sequenced, so true repertoire diversity is likely underestimated because unpaired alpha chains were not captured.

This clonotype was counted once. Its antigen is currently not known. This may be a read error, as it is one base from a much larger clone. The CDR3 measures 14 amino acids from cysteine to phenylalanine. Only the CDR3 DNA stays, 42 bases, in frame from base 1. From the germline V gene, CDR1 is MNHEY and CDR2 is SVGAGI. Blood RNA was extracted from unsorted whole blood with TRIzol reagent; germline DNA came from the DNeasy Blood & Tissue kit. Patients had chronic HBV infection and were treatment-naive at sampling. Before surgery, about 4 milliliters of peripheral blood were collected into K2EDTA tubes. Starting from 450 to 500 ng total RNA, TCRbeta-specific cDNA was produced by reverse transcription with a constant-region primer and ProtoScript II reverse transcriptase. Three nested multiplex PCR rounds, following a slightly modified ARM-PCR procedure, were used to build the TCRbeta libraries. Each of the first two PCR rounds ran for approximately 10 cycles using multiplex TRBV1-TRBV30 forward primers together with a Cbeta reverse primer. Sample barcodes and Illumina adapters were added in a final 25-cycle PCR with Deep VentR polymerase. Before sequencing, amplicons between 200 and 500 bp were purified from gel using a QIAquick gel extraction kit. The TCRbeta amplicons were sequenced with 250-bp paired-end reads on an Illumina HiSeq 2500. Concerning the study's data processing: Trimmomatic v0.33 was used to quality-trim the reads, and FLASH v1.2.11 was used to merge paired reads so that full CDR3 sequences could be recovered. V, D and J germline segments were assigned to the rearranged TCRbeta sequences by MiGEC v1.2.1b. Clonotype statistics and Shannon-Wiener diversity indices were computed with VDJtools v1.0.0. To reduce sampling bias, subsequent analyses other than the diversity analysis used only the 250 most abundant clonotypes in each sample. TCRdb handled the public reads itself, with Q25 trimming in fastp and clone calling in MiXCR, and kept productive beta chains. Each CDR3 protein appears once, grouped with its most common genes and DNA. The V and J calls reflect TCRdb's pipeline rather than the authors' work. The sample table holds about 330,000 distinct CDR3 sequences, of which approximately 64% were seen once. The ten top clones hold roughly 6% of the sample.

The clonotype originates from a man aged 40-55 years with primary liver carcinoma and hepatitis B virus infection. Recombination connected TRBV6-5 to TRBJ2-2; the D gene is perhaps TRBD2, from 6 matching bases. Sequencing was carried out using peripheral blood. Read as DNA, the sequence is TGTGCCAGCATGTGGTCTAGCGATACCGGGGAGCTGGTTTTT. It translates to CASMWSSDTGELVF.